Each of the 31 T cell receptor beta chains below was sequenced from the same sample in a study of OX40 agonist ivuxolimab in advanced cancers. The assay was immunoSEQ multiplex PCR, and TCRdb's table has in-frame clones only and misses some. The data hold tens of thousands of clones, with around 89% observed a single time. Sequencing used CD4+ or CD8+ T cells sorted from blood, obtained in a trial of the OX40 agonist ivuxolimab. The receptors shown here come from an adult with an advanced solid tumor such as melanoma, head and neck, liver or kidney cancer.

The V gene is TRBV7-6, the J gene TRBJ2-7; 8 nucleotides align to TRBD1. The germline gives CDR1 SGHVS, CDR2 FNYEAQ. After removal of 2 bases from V and 3 bases from J, the junction contained 0 bases not matched to a gene. The CDR3 sequence is 13 residues long. CDR3 coding DNA: TGTGCCAGCAGCTTAACAGGGGGCTACGAGCAGTACTTC. Translation: CASSLTGGYEQYF.

This clone was seen only once. The chain uses TRBV5-4 and TRBJ2-5, with 8 bases fitting TRBD2. Germline trimming cut 4 bases from V and 0 bases from J; bases unmatched to any gene: 8. The CDR3 is 16 residues long. Per germline, CDR1 SGHNT and CDR2 YYREEE (reference sequence). The CDR3 reads CASSPGVAGHQETQYF. The CDR3 bases are TGTGCCAGCAGCCCCGGGGTAGCGGGGCACCAAGAGACCCAGTACTTC.

The chain links TRBV5-1 to TRBJ2-2; TRBD2 is a possible D gene (5 bases). Germline CDR1 is SGHRS and CDR2 is YFSETQ. Between the trimmed V and J ends, which lost 0 bases and 2 bases, there was a span of 20 bases. This CDR3 comprises 19 residues. CDR3 DNA sequence: TGCGCCAGCAGCTTGGGGGTGCTAGCTGGGCCCCCTAACACCGGGGAGCTGTTTTTT. Residues: CASSLGVLAGPPNTGELFF.

The rearrangement joins TRBV2 to TRBJ2-1, with a possible D match to TRBD2 (5 bases). The CDR3 consists of 14 residues. Deletions cut 6 bases from V and 4 bases from J, with 13 bases between. Germline-derived CDR1 and CDR2 are SNHLY and FYNNEI. Written as DNA, the CDR3 is TGTGCCAGCAGGGGTCGGGAACGTTACAATGAGCAGTTCTTC. Translation: CASRGRERYNEQFF.

The genes are TRBV5-1 and TRBJ1-5, with TRBD1 matching 7 bases. V gave up 2 bases and J gave up 5 bases; unmatched junction bases: 7. Looked up from germline, CDR1 is SGHRS and CDR2 is YFSETQ. The CDR3 covers 15 residues. CDR3 residues: CASSLGGQSHQPQHF. DNA for the CDR3: TGCGCCAGCAGCTTAGGGGGACAGTCCCATCAGCCCCAGCATTTT.

The chain is built from TRBV7-2 and TRBJ1-1, with D possibly TRBD1 on 5 matching bases. V dropped 2 bases and J dropped 2 bases, with 9 bases sitting between them. The CDR3 loop spans 14 amino acids. The germline CDR1 and CDR2 sequences are SGHTA and FQGNSA. The CDR3 loop is CASSLRDLNTEAFF. The CDR3 nucleotides read TGTGCCAGCAGCTTACGGGACTTAAACACTGAAGCTTTCTTT.

The chain joins TRBV6-6 to TRBJ1-5; D gene ambiguous. Trimming pared 5 bases from V and 11 bases from J, leaving 19 bases between. The CDR3 extends over 14 amino acids. CDR1 is MNHNY and CDR2 is SVGAGI in the germline V gene (reference sequence). CDR3 loop: CASSPSVLSSAQHF. The CDR3 DNA is TGTGCCAGCAGTCCCTCCGTACTCTCCTCAGCCCAGCATTTT.

V and J are TRBV2 and TRBJ2-1, with D unresolved. The V gene's germline CDR1 is SNHLY and CDR2 FYNNEI. Trimming cost V 6 bases and J 5 bases, with 14 bases left between them. The CDR3 covers 14 residues. The CDR3 reads CASSPGWMDNEQFF. The CDR3 nucleotides are TGTGCCAGCAGCCCCGGATGGATGGACAATGAGCAGTTCTTC.

The gene calls are TRBV4-2 and TRBJ2-6, with no clear D. This CDR3 comprises 13 residues. Trimming left V 0 bases short and J 5 bases short, with 2 bases between. Germline lookup yields CDR1 LGHNA and CDR2 YNFKEQ. The CDR3 sequence is CASSQDWANVLTF. Written as DNA, the CDR3 is TGTGCCAGCAGCCAAGACTGGGCCAACGTCCTGACTTTC.

For this clone: A read error may produce the germline difference seen at one junction end. V gene TRBV5-1 combines with J gene TRBJ2-3; 14 positions match TRBD2. Germline V lookup: CDR1 SGHRS, CDR2 YFSETQ. The CDR3 length is 14 residues. The CDR3 loop is CASTLTSGGVEQYF. The CDR3 region has the DNA TGCGCCAGCACCTTGACTAGCGGGGGGGTAGAGCAGTATTTT.

J is TRBJ2-1 and V is TRBV7-3, with D uncertain. From germline, CDR1 is SGHTA and CDR2 FQGTGA. V dropped 5 bases and J dropped 10 bases, with 15 bases sitting between them. The CDR3 length is 13 residues. The CDR3 nucleotides read TGTGCCAGCAGCAGCGATCCAGAGGCGGAGCAGTTCTTC. Translated: CASSSDPEAEQFF.

The chain uses TRBV18 and TRBJ2-7; a weak D match, TRBD1 (6 bases). CDR3 size: 15 residues. CDR1 and CDR2 from the germline V gene are KGHSH and LQKENI. V lost 3 bases, J lost 3 bases, and 15 bases lay in between. CDR3 nucleotide sequence: TGTGCCAGCTCACCTCGGGCAGGGGTCGTCTACGAGCAGTACTTC. Translated, it gives CASSPRAGVVYEQYF.

V is TRBV5-6 and J is TRBJ2-3; D uncertain. The CDR3 runs 11 residues. Germline CDR1 SGHDT, CDR2 YYEEEE. Trimming took off 2 bases at V and 5 bases at J, with 3 bases between the two ends. CDR3 loop: CASSFQDTQYF. The CDR3 nucleotides are TGTGCCAGCAGCTTCCAAGATACGCAGTATTTT.

The chain is built from TRBV4-1 and TRBJ1-1; 8 bases align to TRBD1. Germline lookup yields CDR1 MGHRA and CDR2 YSYEKL. The CDR3 consists of 15 residues. Trimming at V came to 2 bases and at J to 4 bases, leaving 6 bases not matched to a gene. The CDR3: CASSQPQGGSTEAFF. The CDR3 bases are TGCGCCAGCAGCCAACCACAGGGGGGGAGCACTGAAGCTTTCTTT.

The V call is TRBV4-1, the J call TRBJ2-2; D unresolved. Per the germline V gene, CDR1 is MGHRA and CDR2 is YSYEKL. This CDR3 is 16 amino acids long. The V gene lost 1 base and the J gene lost 7 bases, with 16 bases spanning the gap. Here the CDR3 DNA reads TGCGCCAGCAGCCAAGGTTCCAGCCACCTGGACGGGGAGCTGTTTTTT. It translates to CASSQGSSHLDGELFF.

The chain carries TRBV18 and TRBJ2-7; TRBD2 is a possible D gene (6 bases). Germline-derived CDR1 and CDR2 are KGHSH and LQKENI. The CDR3 covers 13 residues. Trimming removed 6 bases from V and 5 bases from J, with 14 bases in between. The CDR3 region has the DNA TGTGCCAGCTCCAGGGATACGGGGGACGAGCAGTACTTC. This encodes CASSRDTGDEQYF. Based on the CDR3 plus reference TRBV18 and TRBJ2-7, the full variable domain is NAGVMQNPRHLVRRRGQEARLRCSPMKGHSHVYWYRQLPEEGLKFMVYLQKENIIDESGMPKERFSAEFPKEGPSILRIQQVVRGDSAAYFCASSRDTGDEQYFGPGTRLTVT.

This clone turned up a few times. The chain links TRBV7-9 to TRBJ1-1, with D possibly being TRBD1 (6 bases). The CDR3 consists of 13 residues. V was shortened by 4 bases and J by 6 bases, with 12 bases between the two germline ends. Germline CDR1 is SEHNR and CDR2 is FQNEAQ (reference sequence). The CDR3 is CASSWGPVPEAFF. The CDR3 DNA is TGTGCCAGCAGCTGGGGGCCGGTGCCTGAAGCTTTCTTT. Variable domain in full (rest from reference TRBV7-9 and TRBJ1-1): DTGVSQNPRHKITKRGQNVTFRCDPISEHNRLYWYRQTLGQGPEFLTYFQNEAQLEKSRLLSDRFSAERPKGSFSTLEIQRTEQGDSAMYLCASSWGPVPEAFFGQGTRLTVV.

The CDR3 DNA reads TGTGCCAGCACCCCGAGGGGAGGCGAAAAACTGTTTTTT. This gives the protein CASTPRGGEKLFF. This chain uses TRBV9 with TRBJ1-4; perhaps TRBD1 as D (5 bases). V lost 6 bases and J lost 8, with 14 bases in between. Germline CDR1 is SGDLS and CDR2 is YYNGEE. This CDR3 comprises 13 residues.

The genes are TRBV9 and TRBJ1-6; 8 bases align to TRBD1. J gave up 8 bases and V 4 bases, and 5 bases lay outside the gene matches. The CDR3 is made up of 14 amino acids. Germline CDR1 SGDLS, CDR2 YYNGEE. The CDR3 DNA follows: TGTGCCAGCAGCACCGGACAGGGAGATTCACCCCTCCACTTT. It specifies CASSTGQGDSPLHF.

This rearrangement joins TRBV15 to TRBJ1-4; D might be TRBD1 (5 bases). The V end lost 0 bases, the J end lost 3 bases, and 14 bases lay between the germline ends. The CDR3 runs 17 residues. Germline CDR1 LNHNV, CDR2 YYDKDF (reference sequence). The CDR3 here is CATSRDLLAGSNEKLFF. CDR3 coding DNA: TGTGCCACCAGCAGAGATCTCCTGGCAGGGTCTAATGAAAAACTGTTTTTT.

The CDR3 here is CASSRRVRETQYF. The DNA of the CDR3 is TGTGCCAGCAGCCGCAGGGTTCGGGAGACCCAGTACTTC. The chain has TRBV9 and TRBJ2-5, with D perhaps matching TRBD1 (5 bases). This CDR3 region has 13 residues. In germline, CDR1 is SGDLS, CDR2 YYNGEE. Trimming stripped 4 bases from V and 5 bases from J, with 12 bases between.

This clone occurred once. The chain links TRBV28 to TRBJ2-5; no firm D call. The CDR3 runs to 14 residues. Germline-derived CDR1 and CDR2 are MDHEN and SYDVKM. Trimming stripped 3 bases from V and 3 bases from J, with 11 bases between. CDR3 DNA sequence: TGTGCCAGCAGTTTTACTTGGGATAAAGAGACCCAGTACTTC. Translation: CASSFTWDKETQYF.

This chain joins TRBV6-4 and TRBJ2-2; no firm D call. V dropped 7 bases and J dropped 6 bases, with 24 bases sitting between them. The V gene's germline CDR1 is MRHNA and CDR2 SNTAGT. This CDR3 region has 17 residues. CDR3 sequence (DNA): TGTGCCAGCACCCTTGGGCAGCCTTTTAAGTGGGCCGGGGAGCTGTTTTTT. Residues: CASTLGQPFKWAGELFF.

J is TRBJ1-5 and V is TRBV7-2; no clear D gene. This CDR3 spans 15 amino acids. Trimming took 0 bases from V and 7 from J, leaving 13 bases between them. CDR1 is SGHTA and CDR2 is FQGNSA in the germline V gene. The CDR3 protein is CASSLAGRVNQPQHF. The CDR3 DNA is TGTGCCAGCAGCTTAGCGGGTCGGGTAAACCAGCCCCAGCATTTT.

This chain connects TRBV9 to TRBJ1-3, with D hard to call. In germline, CDR1 is SGDLS, CDR2 YYNGEE. Deletions cut 0 bases from V and 2 bases from J, with 6 bases between. CDR3 length equals 14 residues. The CDR3 here is CASSVEGTGNTIYF. The CDR3, as DNA: TGTGCCAGCAGCGTAGAGGGTACTGGAAACACCATATATTTT.

The chain has TRBV4-2 and TRBJ2-1; no definite D call. V lost 2 bases and J lost 11, with 10 bases in between. The CDR3 totals 12 residues. Germline V gives CDR1 LGHNA, CDR2 YNFKEQ. The CDR3 DNA reads as TGTGCCAGCAGCCAATCCGGATATAAGCAGTTCTTC. It encodes CASSQSGYKQFF.

This clone was counted once. The J gene is TRBJ1-1, the V gene TRBV29-1, with TRBD1 as a possible D gene (5 bases). Germline lookup yields CDR1 SQVTM and CDR2 ANQGSEA. The CDR3 totals 14 residues. The V end lost 1 base, the J end lost 4 bases, and 13 bases lay between the germline ends. CDR3 residues: CSVEVIRAGTEAFF. The DNA of the CDR3 is TGCAGCGTTGAAGTCATCAGGGCTGGCACTGAAGCTTTCTTT.

Regarding this clone: Compared with germline, one end of the junction differs, possibly owing to a read error. The chain joins TRBV7-7 to TRBJ2-5; TRBD1 aligns across 7 bases. The germline gives CDR1 SSHAT, CDR2 FNYEAQ (reference sequence). The CDR3 extends over 13 amino acids. The CDR3 is CASRGSLQETQYF. Here the CDR3 DNA reads TGTGCTAGCAGGGGGAGCCTCCAAGAGACCCAGTACTTC.

The V and J genes are TRBV21-1 and TRBJ2-3. TRBV21-1 is tagged as a pseudogene. The CDR3 consists of 18 residues. CDR3 sequence reads: CASSKVMGGSQNTDTQYF. The CDR3 region has the DNA TGTGCCAGCAGCAAAGTTATGGGGGGCAGCCAGAACACAGATACGCAGTATTTT.

The chain links TRBV5-1 to TRBJ2-5; D is perhaps TRBD1 (6 bases). The J call is in doubt because the DNA end fits TRBJ2-7 better. There are 15 residues in the CDR3. Germline lookup yields CDR1 SGHRS and CDR2 YFSETQ. CDR3 in amino acids: CASSLPAGTFNEQYF. CDR3 sequence (DNA): TGCGCCAGCAGTCTCCCCGCCGGGACATTCAACGAGCAGTACTTC.

In this sample, this clone turned up once. The chain combines TRBV28 with TRBJ2-3, with TRBD2 matching 11 bases. Losses at the gene ends were 1 base for V and 2 bases for J; bases not matched to a gene: 14. The CDR3 runs 20 residues. CDR1 MDHEN and CDR2 SYDVKM come from the germline V gene. CDR3 coding DNA: TGTGCCAGCAGTTTATTGCTTAGCGGGAGGGCCGTAAAGTTCACAGATACGCAGTATTTT. Protein product: CASSLLLSGRAVKFTDTQYF. Based on the CDR3 plus reference TRBV28 and TRBJ2-3, the full variable domain is DVKVTQSSRYLVKRTGEKVFLECVQDMDHENMFWYRQDPGLGLRLIYFSYDVKMKEKGDIPEGYSVSREKKERFSLILESASTNQTSMYLCASSLLLSGRAVKFTDTQYFGPGTRLTVL.